This TCR beta chain emerged from a study of glioma-infiltrating T cells. Study-level points and caveats: Very few CDR3 sequences were shared between tissue and blood. Non-neoplastic patients had below-expected tissue-blood divergence, while all gliomas exceeded expectation.

At least ten counts were recorded for this clonotype. The antigen is undetermined. The CDR3 runs 15 residues. CDR1 and CDR2 from the germline V gene are DFQATT and SNEGSKA (reference sequence). V was shortened by 3 bases and J by 0 bases, with 12 bases between the two germline ends. Using RNA template, CDR3s of TCR alpha and beta were amplified with iRepertoire arm-PCR. Input was roughly 95-400 ng of tissue mRNA or PBMC total RNA. MiXCR, run by TCRdb on the multiplex PCR reads, gives a single entry per CDR3 protein. The table lists about 180,000 distinct CDR3 sequences, over 40% of them singletons. The sequenced material came from glioma tissue, nonneoplastic brain tissue, or PBMCs (not recorded which). The clonotype originates from a human donor with low-grade glioma or glioblastoma, undergoing nonglioma brain surgery, or in good health (not recorded which). The J gene is TRBJ2-1, the V gene TRBV20-1, with D perhaps TRBD1 (5 bases). As DNA, the CDR3 is TGCAGTGCTAGCCTCGACAGTAGCTCCTACAATGAGCAGTTCTTC. Encoded protein: CSASLDSSSYNEQFF.